The 26 T cell receptor beta chains listed next were all sequenced from one sample in a study of T cells in localized non-small cell lung cancer. Using immunoSEQ multiplex PCR, the repertoire was profiled, and TCRdb retains in-frame clones only, with some absent. The sample yields about 59,000 clones, roughly 90% seen once. This specimen was peripheral blood, taken before any cancer treatment. All receptors come from a man aged 35-75 years with stage I squamous cell lung carcinoma.

The chain uses TRBV5-8 and TRBJ1-5, with D maybe TRBD1 (6 bases). Germline V lookup: CDR1 SGHTS, CDR2 YDEGEE. There are 14 residues in the CDR3. Trimming took 4 bases from V and 5 from J, leaving 13 bases between them. CDR3 DNA: TGTGCCAGCAGCACCAACAGGGTGGATCAGCCCCAGCATTTT. It specifies CASSTNRVDQPQHF. Full variable domain (outside the CDR3, taken from reference TRBV5-8 and TRBJ1-5): EAGVTQSPTHLIKTRGQQATLRCSPISGHTSVYWYQQALGLGLQFLLWYDEGEERNRGNFPPRFSGRQFPNYSSELNVNALELEDSALYLCASSTNRVDQPQHFGDGTRLSIL.

V is TRBV6-1 and J is TRBJ2-3; perhaps TRBD2 as D (5 bases). Germline CDR1 and CDR2: MNHNS and SASEGT. There are 16 residues in the CDR3. V was shortened by 2 bases and J by 1 base, with 13 bases between the two germline ends. DNA of the CDR3: TGTGCCAGCAGTGAACGGCGGGCCACGGGCACAGATACGCAGTATTTT. This sequence encodes CASSERRATGTDTQYF.

A word on this clone: One end of the junction is discordant with germline, which a read error may explain. Other DNA sequences in the sample encode the same CDR3. The rearrangement joins TRBV5-1 to TRBJ2-3; weak D call: TRBD2 (6 bases). In germline, CDR1 is SGHRS, CDR2 YFSETQ. CDR3 length: 15 residues. CDR3 sequence reads: CASSLGGTSTDTQYF. The CDR3 bases are TGCGCCAGCAGCTTGGGAGGAACTAGCACAGATACGCAATATTTT.

The chain combines TRBV18 with TRBJ2-5; 9 bases map to TRBD2. There are 14 residues in the CDR3. CDR1 and CDR2 (germline): KGHSH, LQKENI. V trimming: 0 bases; J trimming: 4 bases; junction bases outside the gene matches: 0. The CDR3 nucleotides are TGTGCCAGCTCACCACCTAGCGGGAGAGAGACCCAGTACTTC. Its protein product is CASSPPSGRETQYF.

V usage is TRBV19 and J usage is TRBJ1-5; weak D call: TRBD1 (6 bases). The CDR3 extends over 16 amino acids. Germline V gene sequence: CDR1 LNHDA, CDR2 SQIVND (reference sequence). V was shortened by 8 bases and J by 7 bases, with 24 bases between the two germline ends. Here the CDR3 DNA reads TGTGCCAGTCGTAGTAGCAGGGCAGGGGAAGACCAGCCCCAGCATTTT. Protein: CASRSSRAGEDQPQHF.

The chain combines TRBV5-1 with TRBJ2-7; tentative D call: TRBD2 (6 bases). The CDR3 contains 13 residues. Germline V gene data show CDR1 as SGHRS and CDR2 as YFSETQ. Trimming took off 4 bases at V and 3 bases at J, with 11 bases between the two ends. CDR3 DNA sequence: TGCGCCAGCAGCCTGACTAGAAACTACGAGCAGTACTTC. This encodes CASSLTRNYEQYF.

The rearrangement joins TRBV10-3 to TRBJ1-1; D is perhaps TRBD1 (5 bases). Trimming stripped 6 bases from V and 5 bases from J, with 10 bases between. CDR3 size: 12 residues. The V gene's germline CDR1 is ENHRY and CDR2 SYGVKD. The CDR3 region is CAIRGGGTEAFF. In DNA, the CDR3 is TGTGCCATCAGGGGTGGGGGGACTGAAGCTTTCTTT.

The rearrangement joins TRBV14 to TRBJ1-3; D remains ambiguous. CDR1 is SGHDN, CDR2 FVKESK, per germline. The CDR3 has 12 residues. V shed 1 base and J shed 4 bases, with 2 bases lying between them. CDR3 sequence reads: CASSQGGNTIYF. The CDR3 nucleotides read TGTGCCAGCAGCCAAGGCGGAAACACCATATATTTT.

This chain joins TRBV7-6 and TRBJ2-7; no firm D call. The CDR3 has 13 amino acids. The V gene lost 1 base and the J gene lost 3 bases, with 7 bases spanning the gap. Germline-derived CDR1 and CDR2 are SGHVS and FNYEAQ. Here the CDR3 DNA reads TGTGCCAGCAGCTTAGGCTCGGTCTACGAGCAGTACTTC. Translation gives CASSLGSVYEQYF.

J is TRBJ2-1 and V is TRBV25-1; D gene ambiguous. This CDR3 is built from 11 residues. Germline V gene sequence: CDR1 MGHDK, CDR2 SYGVNS. The V gene lost 4 bases and the J gene lost 4 bases, with 2 bases spanning the gap. The CDR3: CASSGYNEQFF. In nucleotides, the CDR3 is TGTGCCAGCAGTGGATACAATGAGCAGTTCTTC.

V usage is TRBV7-2 and J usage is TRBJ1-1; 7 nucleotides agree with TRBD1. Germline V gene sequence: CDR1 SGHTA, CDR2 FQGNSA. CDR3 size: 14 residues. V shed 1 base, J shed 5 bases, and the junction held 4 bases outside the gene matches. The CDR3 region is CASSLVQGRTEAFF. CDR3 coding DNA: TGTGCCAGCAGCTTAGTACAGGGGAGGACTGAAGCTTTCTTT.

This chain links TRBV6-5 with TRBJ2-7; possibly TRBD1 for D (5 bases). The CDR3 is 16 amino acids. Germline V lookup: CDR1 MNHEY, CDR2 SVGAGI. The germline V and J ends were trimmed by 0 bases and 5 bases, with 17 bases remaining between them. The CDR3 region is CASSYSIGQGRDEQYF. The CDR3 nucleotides are TGTGCCAGCAGTTACTCGATTGGTCAGGGCAGAGACGAGCAGTACTTC.

The chain employs TRBV9 and TRBJ2-7, with D uncertain. With 0 bases removed from V and 0 bases from J, the gap between germline ends came to 7 bases. This CDR3 contains 14 residues. The germline gives CDR1 SGDLS, CDR2 YYNGEE. The CDR3 sequence: CASSVGQTSYEQYF. Written as DNA, the CDR3 is TGTGCCAGCAGCGTAGGCCAGACCTCCTACGAGCAGTACTTC.

The J gene is TRBJ2-7, the V gene TRBV30, with 8 bases that match TRBD1. The CDR3 sequence is 14 residues long. After removal of 2 bases from V and 2 bases from J, the junction contained 5 bases not matched to a gene. Per the germline V gene, CDR1 is GTSNPN and CDR2 is SVGIG (reference sequence). The CDR3 protein is CAWSLGQGPYEQYF. The CDR3 DNA follows: TGTGCCTGGAGTCTTGGACAGGGCCCCTACGAGCAGTACTTC.

The chain joins TRBV12-2 to TRBJ2-1; the table assigns TRBD2, which was not confirmed against the DNA. TRBV12-2 counts as a pseudogene. The length of the CDR3 is 15 residues. The CDR3 DNA is TGTGCAAGTCGTTTTAGCGGTAGCTCCTACAATGAGCAGTTCTTC. Protein product: CASRFSGSSYNEQFF.

This chain links TRBV5-4 with TRBJ1-3; no clear D. This CDR3 region has 16 residues. Germline V lookup: CDR1 SGHNT, CDR2 YYREEE (reference sequence). V lost 2 bases, J lost 0 bases, and 12 bases lay in between. In DNA, the CDR3 is TGTGCCAGCAGCTTTATGGACTCGAACTCTGGAAACACCATATATTTT. This codes for CASSFMDSNSGNTIYF.

The table lists this clone with a count of one. The genes are TRBV10-3 and TRBJ2-7; D uncertain. The CDR3 covers 13 residues. V shed 3 bases and J shed 0 bases, with 6 bases lying between them. The germline gives CDR1 ENHRY, CDR2 SYGVKD. The CDR3: CAISERISYEQYF. CDR3 in DNA: TGTGCCATCAGTGAACGGATCTCCTACGAGCAGTACTTC.

The chain uses TRBV7-2 and TRBJ2-7; 9 bases are shared with TRBD2. Germline CDR1 SGHTA, CDR2 FQGNSA. Unmatched junction bases numbered 7, after V lost 6 bases and J lost 1 base. CDR3 length: 15 residues. The CDR3 nucleotides read TGTGCCAGCAGTAACCTAGCGGGGCTATCCTACGAGCAGTACTTC. Residues: CASSNLAGLSYEQYF.

The V and J genes are TRBV9 and TRBJ1-2, with 9 bases identical to TRBD1. Germline CDR1 and CDR2: SGDLS and YYNGEE. CDR3 length: 16 amino acids. V shed 4 bases, J shed 8 bases, and the junction held 15 bases outside the gene matches. The CDR3 is CASSLRGTGLPWGYTF. In DNA, the CDR3 is TGTGCCAGCAGCCTACGCGGGACAGGGTTACCCTGGGGCTACACCTTC. The whole variable domain, remainder taken from reference TRBV9 and TRBJ1-2, is DSGVTQTPKHLITATGQRVTLRCSPRSGDLSVYWYQQSLDQGLQFLIQYYNGEERAKGNILERFSAQQFPDLHSELNLSSLELGDSALYFCASSLRGTGLPWGYTFGSGTRLTVV.

This chain joins TRBV5-6 and TRBJ1-2, with 11 bases identical to TRBD1. The CDR3 spans 15 residues. Germline assignment: CDR1 SGHDT and CDR2 YYEEEE. Losses at the gene ends were 4 bases for V and 2 bases for J; bases not matched to a gene: 4. The CDR3 nucleotides read TGTGCCAGCAGCCTCGGACAGGGGGCAAACTATGGCTACACCTTC. Protein: CASSLGQGANYGYTF. Supplemented by reference TRBV5-6 and TRBJ1-2, the full variable domain reads DAGVTQSPTHLIKTRGQQVTLRCSPKSGHDTVSWYQQALGQGPQFIFQYYEEEERQRGNFPDRFSGHQFPNYSSELNVNALLLGDSALYLCASSLGQGANYGYTFGSGTRLTVV.

This chain links TRBV19 with TRBJ2-7; 7 bases are a match to TRBD1. Germline V lookup: CDR1 LNHDA, CDR2 SQIVND (reference sequence). This CDR3 is 15 amino acids long. Trimming removed 5 bases from V and 3 bases from J; junction bases left unmatched: 10. Here the CDR3 DNA reads TGTGCCAGTAGTGAACGGTTCCGGACAGGCTACGAGCAGTACTTC. Translated: CASSERFRTGYEQYF.

This rearrangement joins TRBV28 to TRBJ1-2, with 7 nucleotides matching TRBD1. The junction had 11 bases not matched to a gene; V was cut back by 5 bases and J by 2 bases. CDR1 is MDHEN, CDR2 SYDVKM, per germline. CDR3 size: 16 residues. CDR3 coding DNA: TGTGCCAGCAGTAGGAAGGGGGCCGGGGGAAACTATGGCTACACCTTC. Amino acid sequence: CASSRKGAGGNYGYTF.

The rearrangement links TRBV7-2 to TRBJ2-7, with 7 bases that match TRBD2. V lost 1 base to trimming and J lost 6 bases; unmatched junction nucleotides: 6. Germline CDR1 is SGHTA and CDR2 is FQGNSA. The CDR3 covers 14 residues. The CDR3 reads CASSLGLASSEQYF. The CDR3 bases are TGTGCCAGCAGCTTAGGACTAGCCTCCAGCGAGCAGTACTTC.

The chain carries TRBV27 and TRBJ2-4, with TRBD1 as a possible D gene (5 bases). Germline V lookup: CDR1 MNHEY, CDR2 SMNVEV (reference sequence). The CDR3 is 17 amino acids. Trimming stripped 6 bases from V and 0 bases from J, with 18 bases between. DNA of the CDR3: TGTGCCAGCAGCTCCAGAGGACACGACTTAGCCAAAAACATTCAGTACTTC. The encoded protein is CASSSRGHDLAKNIQYF.

The chain joins TRBV11-3 to TRBJ2-1; no clear D. CDR1 is SGHNT, CDR2 YENEEA, per germline. This CDR3 comprises 13 residues. V lost 3 bases, J lost 4 bases, and 7 bases lay in between. The CDR3 here is CASSLGGYNEQFF. CDR3 in DNA: TGTGCCAGCAGCTTGGGTGGGTACAATGAGCAGTTCTTC.

This clone was observed once. Sequence at one end of the junction differs from germline and may be a read error. This sample also contains other DNA sequences that code for the same CDR3. This chain connects TRBV9 to TRBJ2-7, with TRBD2 identical over 8 bases. The CDR3 runs to 15 residues. Per germline, CDR1 SGDLS and CDR2 YYNGEE. The CDR3 DNA reads TGTGCCAGCAGCGAGTCTAGCGGGTACTCCTACGAGCAATACTTC. It yields the protein CASSESSGYSYEQYF.